These 21 T cell receptor beta chains share one sample of origin, sequenced in a study of post-analysis software for immune sequencing data. These receptors' targets are unknown. Presence of unique molecular identifiers characterized the TCR beta cDNA libraries. TCRdb passed the PCR reads through MiXCR, listing each CDR3 protein once. The sample yields hundreds of thousands of distinct CDR3 sequences, roughly 45% seen once. The study's findings and limits: Four or five TRBV segments occurring more often in patients than controls included TRBV5-6, TRBV5-1 and TRBV20-1.

Sequencing was done on a sample of blood. The receptor source for this set is a girl between 5 and 17 years old with multiple sclerosis.

In its sample, this clonotype was seen a few times. The chain has TRBV25-1 and TRBJ1-2; TRBD1 aligns across 7 bases. With V trimmed by 3 bases and J by 1 base, 5 bases remained unmatched. The germline V gene has CDR1 MGHDK and CDR2 SYGVNS. This CDR3 contains 15 residues. CDR3 amino acids: CASSDSTGLNYGYTF. The CDR3 nucleotides read TGTGCCAGCAGTGACTCGACAGGGCTTAACTATGGCTACACCTTC.

This sequence joins TRBV29-1 and TRBJ2-3; weak D call: TRBD2 (6 bases). V was shortened by 6 bases and J by 1 base, with 11 bases between the two germline ends. Germline V gene data show CDR1 as SQVTM and CDR2 as ANQGSEA. The CDR3 sequence is 13 residues long. The CDR3 nucleotides are TGCAGCGTCCGATGGGGGGGCACAGATACGCAGTATTTT. It encodes CSVRWGGTDTQYF.

In its sample, this clonotype was seen a few times. This rearrangement joins TRBV5-1 to TRBJ2-3; D is unclear. Germline loops: CDR1 SGHRS, CDR2 YFSETQ. The CDR3 covers 12 residues. V lost 1 base and J 5 bases, leaving 5 bases between the germline ends. The CDR3 DNA reads TGCGCCAGCAGCTTGTCGCAAGATACGCAGTATTTT. It translates to CASSLSQDTQYF.

The chain has TRBV29-1 and TRBJ2-5; D perhaps matches TRBD1 (7 bases). Trimming pared 6 bases from V and 5 bases from J, leaving 22 bases between. The V gene's germline CDR1 is SQVTM and CDR2 ANQGSEA. The CDR3 is 15 amino acids. This chain's CDR3 is CSVKGGGKGHETQYF. CDR3 bases: TGCAGCGTAAAAGGAGGGGGCAAAGGTCATGAGACCCAGTACTTC.

The chain carries TRBV4-2 and TRBJ1-4, with D hard to call. Germline CDR1 reads LGHNA; CDR2 reads YNFKEQ. The V end was cut by 0 bases, the J end by 10 bases, with 18 bases between. This CDR3 comprises 16 residues. The CDR3 region is CASSQERGDGSGKLFF. Written as DNA, the CDR3 is TGTGCCAGCAGCCAAGAACGCGGGGATGGATCGGGAAAACTGTTTTTT.

The chain combines TRBV12-3 or TRBV12-4 with TRBJ2-4, with 15 bases aligning to TRBD2. The J call could be wrong; TRBJ2-7 is a better fit for the DNA end. CDR3 length: 14 amino acids. This chain's CDR3 is CASGLAGGPYEQYF. For the CDR3, the DNA is TGTGCCAGCGGACTAGCGGGAGGGCCGTACGAGCAGTACTTC.

This clonotype was recorded once. The genes are TRBV7-9 and TRBJ2-3, with TRBD2 matching 9 bases. J gave up 5 bases and V 1 base, and 10 bases lay outside the gene matches. Germline values: CDR1 SEHNR, CDR2 FQNEAQ (reference sequence). This CDR3 has 17 residues. The CDR3 spells CASSLELAGVIKDTQYF. The DNA for the CDR3 is TGTGCCAGCAGCTTAGAATTAGCGGGAGTTATTAAAGATACGCAGTATTTT.

J is TRBJ2-1 and V is TRBV5-1; TRBD1 agrees at 9 bases. The CDR3 has 11 residues. CDR1 and CDR2 (germline): SGHRS, YFSETQ. Trimming removed 3 bases from V and 14 bases from J; junction bases left unmatched: 3. The CDR3 sequence: CASSYDRGKFF. DNA of the CDR3: TGCGCCAGCAGCTATGACAGGGGGAAGTTCTTC.

The V gene is TRBV5-1, the J gene TRBJ2-4; D may correspond to TRBD1 or TRBD2 (5 bases each). This CDR3 has 16 amino acids. CDR1 is SGHRS, CDR2 YFSETQ, per germline. V lost 5 bases and J lost 0, with 15 bases in between. Here the CDR3 DNA reads TGCGCCAGCAGAAATCCGGGACGACAAGCCAAAAACATTCAGTACTTC. Translation: CASRNPGRQAKNIQYF.

This clonotype was detected many times. This chain uses TRBV3-1 with TRBJ2-3, with D possibly matching TRBD2 (5 bases). The V end was cut by 4 bases, the J end by 6 bases, with 8 bases between. CDR1 and CDR2 (germline): LGHDT, YNNKEL (reference sequence). This CDR3 contains 12 residues. CDR3 protein: CASSLQRDTQYF. DNA of the CDR3: TGTGCCAGCAGCCTTCAGCGGGATACGCAGTATTTT.

On this clonotype: Its ends do not fully match the called genes, so a read error is possible. J is TRBJ2-3 and V is TRBV6-5; tentatively, D is TRBD1 or TRBD2 (5 bases each). The CDR3 covers 14 residues. Germline-derived CDR1 and CDR2 are MNHEY and SVGAGI. The CDR3 DNA follows: TGTGCCGGCAGTTACGGACATCGGGGAGATACGCAGTATTTT. This sequence encodes CAGSYGHRGDTQYF.

This chain uses TRBV12-3 or TRBV12-4 with TRBJ2-7, with 9 bases identical to TRBD2. The ends lost 4 bases at V and 2 bases at J; junction bases unmatched: 3. This CDR3 spans 14 amino acids. The CDR3 nucleotides are TGTGCCAGCAGTTCGGGACTAGCCGCCTACGAGCAGTACTTC. It yields the protein CASSSGLAAYEQYF.

The chain combines TRBV5-1 with TRBJ1-1; D ambiguous. Germline lookup yields CDR1 SGHRS and CDR2 YFSETQ. There are 15 residues in the CDR3. V lost 1 base and J 1 base, leaving 11 bases between the germline ends. DNA for the CDR3: TGCGCCAGCAGCTTGATTGGTCCCGGGAACACTGAAGCTTTCTTT. This gives the protein CASSLIGPGNTEAFF.

This clonotype has a handful of counts. The chain joins TRBV4-1 to TRBJ1-4; 8 positions agree with TRBD1. The CDR3 is made up of 16 amino acids. From germline, CDR1 is MGHRA and CDR2 YSYEKL. Trimming at V came to 0 bases and at J to 8 bases, leaving 8 bases not matched to a gene. Written as DNA, the CDR3 is TGCGCCAGCAGCCAAGATATCGGGACAGGCGGCGAAAAACTGTTTTTT. This gives the protein CASSQDIGTGGEKLFF.

This clonotype was picked up a small number of times. The CDR3 loop is CASSLDPSNEQYF. CDR3 nucleotide sequence: TGCGCCAGCAGCTTGGACCCTTCCAACGAGCAGTACTTC. The chain employs TRBV5-1 and TRBJ2-7; unclear D gene. This CDR3 contains 13 residues. Trimming pared 0 bases from V and 5 bases from J, leaving 9 bases between. Germline CDR1 is SGHRS and CDR2 is YFSETQ.

The CDR3 DNA reads as TGTGCCAGCGCACCCGGGACAGGGGATTTCGAGCAGTACTTC. This codes for CASAPGTGDFEQYF. The chain couples TRBV7-2 to TRBJ2-4; the match to TRBD1 covers 10 bases. The DNA end is a closer match to TRBJ2-7, so the J assignment may be wrong. From germline, CDR1 is SGHTA and CDR2 FQGNSA. This CDR3 is 14 amino acids long.

This clonotype was seen only a few times. The gene calls are TRBV12-3 or TRBV12-4 and TRBJ2-5; 8 bases match TRBD2. CDR3 length: 14 residues. Losses at the gene ends were 6 bases for V and 0 bases for J; bases not matched to a gene: 3. CDR3 region: CASSTGLDQETQYF. The CDR3 bases are TGTGCCAGCAGCACGGGACTAGACCAAGAGACCCAGTACTTC.

This clonotype was observed a few times. The chain recombines TRBV30 with TRBJ2-7; D is possibly TRBD1 or TRBD2 (5 bases each). Germline loops: CDR1 GTSNPN, CDR2 SVGIG (reference sequence). CDR3 length: 14 amino acids. V lost 5 bases, J lost 0 bases, and 14 bases lay in between. As DNA, the CDR3 is TGTGCCTGGGAGGGGCAGTCCAGCTCCTACGAGCAGTACTTC. This sequence encodes CAWEGQSSSYEQYF.

The gene calls are TRBV27 and TRBJ2-7; perhaps TRBD2 as D (5 bases). CDR1 and CDR2 from the germline V gene are MNHEY and SMNVEV (reference sequence). This CDR3 has 14 amino acids. V lost 5 bases, J lost 4 bases, and 15 bases lay in between. CDR3 sequence reads: CASSVRGGLYEQYF. The CDR3 DNA follows: TGTGCCAGCAGTGTGCGCGGTGGACTTTACGAGCAGTACTTC.

The chain joins TRBV21-1 to TRBJ2-7; TRBD1, the table's D call, was not compared with the DNA. TRBV21-1 represents a pseudogene. The CDR3 has 15 amino acids. CDR3 nucleotides: TGTGCCAGCAGCGAGACAGGGAAGAGCTCCTACGAGCAGTACTTC. Protein sequence: CASSETGKSSYEQYF.

This clonotype was seen more than once but under ten times. This chain joins TRBV18 and TRBJ2-5, with D unclear. CDR3 length equals 12 residues. The germline V and J ends were trimmed by 0 bases and 6 bases, with 5 bases remaining between them. Per the germline V gene, CDR1 is KGHSH and CDR2 is LQKENI. This chain's CDR3 is CASSPPGQTQYF. The CDR3 DNA reads TGTGCCAGCTCACCACCGGGCCAGACCCAGTACTTC.